Listed here are 22 T cell receptor beta chains from one sample, sequenced in a study of beta chain features in type 1 diabetes. Every bit of the isolated RNA underwent reverse transcription, so sequencing read expressed TCRB transcripts. Measured with immunoSEQ multiplex PCR; TCRdb has only the in-frame clones, and not every one. The sample holds 120,000 to 150,000 clones, about 9.4% seen once. Sequences were obtained from naive CD4+ T cells from blood. The origin of the receptors is a man aged 18 to 29 in good health.

There are a few counts of this clone. The rearrangement links TRBV15 to TRBJ2-7, with TRBD1 matching over 9 bases. CDR1 is LNHNV and CDR2 is YYDKDF in the germline V gene (reference sequence). With V trimmed by 0 bases and J by 2 bases, 5 bases remained unmatched. The CDR3 is 16 amino acids. The CDR3 DNA reads TGTGCCACCAGCAGAGATGGACAGGGGAAGGCCTACGAGCAGTACTTC. Residues: CATSRDGQGKAYEQYF.

This clone was detected a few times. The CDR3 DNA sequence: TGTGCCAGCAGCCAGTTTTCGCGGGGAACAGATACGCAGTATTTT. The encoded protein is CASSQFSRGTDTQYF. The V call is TRBV7-9, the J call TRBJ2-3, with a possible D match to TRBD2 (6 bases). Deletions cut 5 bases from V and 3 bases from J, with 15 bases between. From germline, CDR1 is SEHNR and CDR2 FQNEAQ (reference sequence). This CDR3 has 15 residues.

This clone was recorded many times. The chain links TRBV7-3 to TRBJ2-2, with D uncertain. Germline V lookup: CDR1 SGHTA, CDR2 FQGTGA. The CDR3 loop spans 13 amino acids. Trimming took off 2 bases at V and 3 bases at J, with 4 bases between the two ends. CDR3 sequence: CASSLEYTGELFF. CDR3 sequence (DNA): TGTGCCAGCAGCTTAGAGTACACCGGGGAGCTGTTTTTT.

The chain combines TRBV7-9 with TRBJ1-6; tentative D call: TRBD1 (5 bases). Trimming cost V 2 bases and J 10 bases, with 12 bases left between them. The CDR3 is 14 residues long. Germline CDR1 reads SEHNR; CDR2 reads FQNEAQ (reference sequence). The chain's CDR3 is CASSLSQGRSPLHF. The CDR3 DNA is TGTGCCAGCAGCTTATCGCAGGGTCGGTCACCCCTCCACTTT.

This clone was seen a handful of times. The genes are TRBV30 and TRBJ2-7; TRBD1 is a possible D gene (6 bases). Germline values: CDR1 GTSNPN, CDR2 SVGIG (reference sequence). The CDR3 runs 14 residues. V was clipped by 3 bases and J by 0 bases, with 12 bases between them. CDR3 DNA: TGTGCCTGGAGCGGAAGGACAGACTCCTACGAGCAGTACTTC. The encoded protein is CAWSGRTDSYEQYF.

The CDR3, as DNA: TGTGCCAGTAGTATTAACAGAGCAACTGAAGCTTTCTTT. This translates into CASSINRATEAFF. The V call is TRBV19, the J call TRBJ1-1; D ambiguous. The CDR3 extends over 13 amino acids. V was trimmed by 3 bases and J by 5 bases, leaving 10 bases between them. CDR1 and CDR2 from the germline V gene are LNHDA and SQIVND (reference sequence). The complete variable domain, with remaining parts taken from reference TRBV19 and TRBJ1-1, reads DGGITQSPKYLFRKEGQNVTLSCEQNLNHDAMYWYRQDPGQGLRLIYYSQIVNDFQKGDIAEGYSVSREKKESFPLTVTSAQKNPTAFYLCASSINRATEAFFGQGTRLTVV.

V is TRBV25-1 and J is TRBJ2-7, with D perhaps TRBD1 (6 bases). Germline V gives CDR1 MGHDK, CDR2 SYGVNS. Trimming left V 6 bases short and J 1 base short, with 13 bases between. The CDR3 is 14 residues long. DNA of the CDR3: TGTGCCAGCAGCCCGGAACAGGGTTCCTACGAGCAGTACTTC. This codes for CASSPEQGSYEQYF.

The sample holds a few counts of this clone. The V gene is TRBV30, the J gene TRBJ1-1; 7 nucleotides line up with TRBD1. The CDR3 spans 15 residues. J lost 3 bases, V lost 5 bases, and 12 bases had no gene match. Per the germline V gene, CDR1 is GTSNPN and CDR2 is SVGIG (reference sequence). The CDR3: CAWANRGWVDTEAFF. The CDR3 DNA is TGTGCCTGGGCAAACAGGGGTTGGGTGGACACTGAAGCTTTCTTT.

V and J are TRBV5-1 and TRBJ2-3, with D unclear. CDR3 length: 14 residues. The germline gives CDR1 SGHRS, CDR2 YFSETQ. V lost 3 bases and J 0 bases, leaving 8 bases between the germline ends. The CDR3, as DNA: TGCGCCAGCAGCTCCTCAGTGAGCACAGATACGCAGTATTTT. This encodes CASSSSVSTDTQYF.

V gene TRBV18 combines with J gene TRBJ2-1; 15 bases map to TRBD2. V lost 0 bases and J lost 4; bases outside the gene matches: 4. This CDR3 is 18 amino acids long. CDR1 and CDR2 (germline): KGHSH, LQKENI. Here the CDR3 DNA reads TGTGCCAGCTCACCACCGGGACTAGCGGGGGGCAAATACAATGAGCAGTTCTTC. This translates into CASSPPGLAGGKYNEQFF.

The chain couples TRBV4-1 to TRBJ2-7, with 9 bases identical to TRBD2. Germline loops: CDR1 MGHRA, CDR2 YSYEKL. Trimming at V came to 1 base and at J to 3 bases, leaving 1 base not matched to a gene. The CDR3 consists of 14 residues. The CDR3 coding sequence is TGCGCCAGCAGCCAAGGGACTAGCGTCTACGAGCAGTACTTC. Protein product: CASSQGTSVYEQYF.

The table lists this clone with a few counts. The CDR3 reads CASSPQGSYGYTF. The CDR3 DNA sequence: TGTGCCAGCAGCCCCCAGGGGAGCTATGGCTACACCTTC. The rearrangement uses TRBV11-2 and TRBJ1-2, with a weak D call TRBD1 (6 bases). The length of the CDR3 is 13 residues. CDR1 is SGHAT and CDR2 is FQNNGV in the germline V gene. V lost 5 bases, J lost 4 bases, and 11 bases lay in between.

This clone was seen more than once but under ten times. The J gene is TRBJ2-3, the V gene TRBV4-3; the D gene is possibly TRBD2 (6 bases). Trimming cost V 0 bases and J 1 base, with 14 bases left between them. CDR1 and CDR2 from the germline V gene are LGHNA and YSLEER. The CDR3 is made up of 17 amino acids. Here the CDR3 reads CASSQEGLRGRTDTQYF. CDR3 DNA sequence: TGCGCCAGCAGCCAAGAGGGTTTGCGGGGACGCACAGATACGCAGTATTTT.

The sample holds a few counts of this clone. This sequence joins TRBV6-1 and TRBJ1-6; D is possibly TRBD1 (6 bases). Per the germline V gene, CDR1 is MNHNS and CDR2 is SASEGT. Trimming took off 4 bases at V and 8 bases at J, with 9 bases between the two ends. The CDR3 is 13 amino acids. For the CDR3, the DNA is TGTGCCAGCAGTGCAAACAGGGATTCACCCCTCCACTTT. Residues: CASSANRDSPLHF.

The chain has TRBV5-5 and TRBJ2-2; 7 nucleotides align to TRBD1. CDR3 length: 13 amino acids. Unmatched junction bases numbered 4, after V lost 5 bases and J lost 6 bases. From germline, CDR1 is SGHKS and CDR2 YYEKEE (reference sequence). The CDR3 protein is CASRTGLAGELFF. The CDR3 DNA reads as TGTGCCAGCAGGACAGGGCTCGCCGGGGAGCTGTTTTTT.

The chain has TRBV5-1 and TRBJ2-1, with 10 nucleotides matching TRBD2. The germline V gene has CDR1 SGHRS and CDR2 YFSETQ. The trim removed 4 bases at V and 0 bases at J, leaving 4 bases unmatched. The CDR3 is made up of 16 amino acids. This CDR3 reads CASSLGTSASYNEQFF. CDR3 sequence (DNA): TGCGCCAGCAGCCTCGGGACTAGCGCCTCCTACAATGAGCAGTTCTTC. Filled out from reference TRBV5-1 and TRBJ2-1, the complete variable domain reads KAGVTQTPRYLIKTRGQQVTLSCSPISGHRSVSWYQQTPGQGLQFLFEYFSETQRNKGNFPGRFSGRQFSNSRSEMNVSTLELGDSALYLCASSLGTSASYNEQFFGPGTRLTVL.

This clone has only a few counts. The rearrangement joins TRBV7-3 to TRBJ2-2, with 8 bases lining up with TRBD2. The CDR3 is 17 amino acids. Germline V lookup: CDR1 SGHTA, CDR2 FQGTGA. V lost 5 bases, J lost 2 bases, and 10 bases stayed unmatched. The CDR3: CASSIASGGGNTGELFF. In DNA, the CDR3 is TGTGCCAGCAGCATCGCCTCGGGGGGGGGAAACACCGGGGAGCTGTTTTTT. Variable domain in full (rest from reference TRBV7-3 and TRBJ2-2): GAGVSQTPSNKVTEKGKYVELRCDPISGHTALYWYRQSLGQGPEFLIYFQGTGAADDSGLPNDRFFAVRPEGSVSTLKIQRTERGDSAVYLCASSIASGGGNTGELFFGEGSRLTVL.

This chain uses TRBV19 with TRBJ2-1; TRBD1 is a possible D gene (5 bases). The CDR3 length is 14 residues. The ends were cut back, 3 bases at V and 7 bases at J, with 13 bases in the middle. CDR1 is LNHDA, CDR2 SQIVND, per germline (reference sequence). The CDR3 sequence: CASSIQGLSNEQFF. CDR3 nucleotide sequence: TGTGCCAGTAGTATTCAGGGCCTTTCGAATGAGCAGTTCTTC.

Only a few counts were recorded for this clone. The chain joins TRBV7-2 to TRBJ2-5; the match to TRBD1 covers 10 bases. The V and J ends lost 2 bases and 4 bases, in that order; junction bases with no gene match: 10. The germline CDR1 and CDR2 sequences are SGHTA and FQGNSA. This CDR3 has 17 residues. The CDR3: CASSLWPPGQGIETQYF. The CDR3 DNA sequence: TGTGCCAGCAGCTTATGGCCCCCGGGACAGGGGATAGAGACCCAGTACTTC.

Note on this clone: The junction shows a germline mismatch at one end, possibly a read error. The chain uses TRBV10-3 and TRBJ1-5; the D is unclear. CDR3 length equals 14 residues. Germline values: CDR1 ENHRY, CDR2 SYGVKD. The CDR3 nucleotides are TGTGCCACCCGTGTCGAAAATCACAATCACCCCCAGCATTTT. Its protein is CATRVENHNHPQHF.

The chain uses TRBV6-6 and TRBJ1-6, with 7 nucleotides matching TRBD1. Trimming cost V 9 bases and J 2 bases; bases outside gene matches: 4. CDR3 length: 14 amino acids. CDR1 is MNHNY and CDR2 is SVGAGI in the germline V gene (reference sequence). In DNA, the CDR3 is TGTGCCAGTGGGGACAGCGCCTATAATTCACCCCTCCACTTT. It codes for CASGDSAYNSPLHF.

This clone has more than one count but fewer than ten. The V and J genes are TRBV6-6 and TRBJ1-1; perhaps TRBD1 as D (6 bases). The V end lost 6 bases, the J end lost 7 bases, and 24 bases lay between the germline ends. CDR1 MNHNY and CDR2 SVGAGI come from the germline V gene (reference sequence). CDR3 size: 16 residues. The CDR3 region is CASSPGGGGRRDEAFF. As DNA, the CDR3 is TGTGCCAGCAGCCCCGGGGGGGGCGGTCGACGGGATGAAGCTTTCTTT.